This TCR beta chain derives from a study of blood T cell repertoires in COVID-19. As processed by the authors: Cell counts per sample came from amplifying reference gene primers. TCRdb's copy holds only in-frame clones and misses some; the assay was immunoSEQ multiplex PCR. That table is the source of V, J and clone size, and D and trimming were worked out from the DNA. The table includes some 120,000 clones, 55% to 75% detected once. Germline loops: CDR1 SGHNT, CDR2 YYREEE (reference sequence). The V gene lost 0 bases and the J gene lost 4 bases, with 7 bases spanning the gap. The CDR3 is 13 residues long.

This chain links TRBV5-4 with TRBJ1-2, with D possibly TRBD1 on 6 matching bases. Input material: peripheral blood. The TCR sequence derives from a woman in her seventies with acute or convalescent COVID-19. The CDR3 spells CASSLDRAYGYTF. The CDR3 DNA reads as TGTGCCAGCAGCTTGGACAGGGCCTATGGCTACACCTTC.